The 24 T cell receptor beta chains reported below all come from one sample, sequenced in a study of T cell responses to AZD1222 COVID-19 vaccine. The data were produced by immunoSEQ multiplex PCR, yet TCRdb's version contains in-frame clones alone and is incomplete. This sample carries hundreds of thousands of clones, almost 95% of them seen once, and the ten largest clones take 0.5% to 0.7%. Material: peripheral blood, obtained 28 days after the second AZD1222 dose. All receptors come from an adult who received the AZD1222 COVID-19 vaccine.

The chain couples TRBV6-1 to TRBJ2-7; the match to TRBD2 covers 7 bases. There are 16 residues in the CDR3. Trimming at V came to 1 base and at J to 4 bases, leaving 10 bases not matched to a gene. The V gene's germline CDR1 is MNHNS and CDR2 SASEGT. The CDR3, as DNA: TGTGCCAGCAGTGAAGGTTTGCGGGAGTGGGGTTACGAGCAGTACTTC. Protein: CASSEGLREWGYEQYF.

The chain employs TRBV11-3 and TRBJ2-3, with 7 nucleotides matching TRBD2. This CDR3 comprises 16 residues. In germline, CDR1 is SGHNT, CDR2 YENEEA. V lost 0 bases, J lost 1 base, and 4 bases stayed unmatched. CDR3 bases: TGTGCCAGCAGCTTAGATCTCACTAGCGGCACAGATACGCAGTATTTT. This encodes CASSLDLTSGTDTQYF.

The rearrangement uses TRBV13 and TRBJ2-7; 11 bases are a match to TRBD1. Germline lookup yields CDR1 PRHDT and CDR2 FYEKMQ (reference sequence). The length of the CDR3 is 14 residues. The ends lost 4 bases at V and 7 bases at J; junction bases unmatched: 6. The DNA for the CDR3 is TGTGCCAGCAGCTCGGGACAGGGGGATGGTGAGCAGTACTTC. Protein sequence: CASSSGQGDGEQYF.

V gene TRBV5-1 combines with J gene TRBJ1-2; D possibly corresponds to TRBD1 (5 bases). V lost 0 bases and J lost 4, with 10 bases in between. From germline, CDR1 is SGHRS and CDR2 YFSETQ. The CDR3 has 14 amino acids. For the CDR3, the DNA is TGCGCCAGCAGCTTGGCGGGACCGAGCTATGGCTACACCTTC. Amino acids: CASSLAGPSYGYTF. Variable domain in full (rest from reference TRBV5-1 and TRBJ1-2): KAGVTQTPRYLIKTRGQQVTLSCSPISGHRSVSWYQQTPGQGLQFLFEYFSETQRNKGNFPGRFSGRQFSNSRSEMNVSTLELGDSALYLCASSLAGPSYGYTFGSGTRLTVV.

In its sample, this clone was seen once. The chain recombines TRBV7-9 with TRBJ1-1; D remains unclear. Germline V gene data show CDR1 as SEHNR and CDR2 as FQNEAQ (reference sequence). V lost 1 base, J lost 4 bases, and 10 bases lay in between. The CDR3 is 14 amino acids. DNA of the CDR3: TGTGCCAGCAGCTTAGATGGGAGAAGCACTGAAGCTTTCTTT. Translation gives CASSLDGRSTEAFF.

V usage is TRBV9 and J usage is TRBJ1-1; D is perhaps TRBD1 (5 bases). The CDR3 runs 13 residues. With 7 bases removed from V and 2 bases from J, the gap between germline ends came to 12 bases. Germline V gene data show CDR1 as SGDLS and CDR2 as YYNGEE. The CDR3 sequence is CASQRRGNTEAFF. For the CDR3, the DNA is TGTGCCAGCCAGCGGAGGGGAAACACTGAAGCTTTCTTT.

The chain has TRBV28 and TRBJ2-5; maybe TRBD1 (6 bases). The CDR3 consists of 14 residues. V was trimmed by 2 bases and J by 2 bases, leaving 9 bases between them. Germline V CDR1 and CDR2: MDHEN, SYDVKM. DNA of the CDR3: TGTGCCAGCAGTTTAGGGGGCGGACAAGAGACCCAGTACTTC. This translates into CASSLGGGQETQYF.

V is TRBV7-3 and J is TRBJ2-2, with no clear D. V lost 4 bases to trimming and J lost 8 bases, with 11 bases between them. Germline V gene sequence: CDR1 SGHTA, CDR2 FQGTGA. The CDR3 contains 13 residues. The CDR3 loop is CASSSGPPGELFF. CDR3 in DNA: TGTGCCAGCAGCTCCGGACCCCCAGGGGAGCTGTTTTTT.

This chain links TRBV3-1 (or the pseudogene TRBV3-2) with TRBJ1-4, with D unresolved. The CDR3 spans 15 residues. V shed 1 base and J shed 8 bases, with 14 bases lying between them. Germline V gives CDR1 LGHDT, CDR2 YNNKEL (reference sequence). CDR3: CASSQGGGLGEKLFF. The CDR3 DNA is TGTGCCAGCAGCCAAGGAGGAGGGTTAGGGGAAAAACTGTTTTTT.

The V call is TRBV11-2, the J call TRBJ1-5; D remains unclear. Trimming removed 0 bases at V and 4 bases at J, with 10 bases between. CDR1 is SGHAT, CDR2 FQNNGV, per germline. The CDR3 extends over 15 amino acids. As DNA, the CDR3 is TGTGCCAGCAGCTTAGACGCAGGAGTAAATCAGCCCCAGCATTTT. Translating gives CASSLDAGVNQPQHF.

This sequence joins TRBV7-9 and TRBJ2-5, with a possible D match to TRBD1 (5 bases). The CDR3 length is 14 residues. From germline, CDR1 is SEHNR and CDR2 FQNEAQ (reference sequence). The V end lost 1 base, the J end lost 5 bases, and 11 bases lay between the germline ends. CDR3 in DNA: TGTGCCAGCAGCTTAGGGGGCGGCGGTGAGACCCAGTACTTC. Translating it yields CASSLGGGGETQYF.

The V call is TRBV5-1, the J call TRBJ1-6, with D perhaps matching TRBD1 (6 bases). Germline V gene data show CDR1 as SGHRS and CDR2 as YFSETQ. V lost 0 bases, J lost 11 bases, and 12 bases lay in between. This CDR3 has 14 residues. The CDR3 nucleotides are TGCGCCAGCAGCTTGGCTACAGGGTATCCACCCCTCCACTTT. Protein sequence: CASSLATGYPPLHF.

The gene calls are TRBV12-3 or TRBV12-4 and TRBJ2-7; the D gene is possibly TRBD2 (5 bases). There are 13 residues in the CDR3. The germline V and J ends were trimmed by 6 bases and 6 bases, with 15 bases remaining between them. Written as DNA, the CDR3 is TGTGCCAGCAGCCTTTCGCGGGTAGCCGAGCAGTACTTC. Amino acids: CASSLSRVAEQYF.

V is TRBV7-9 and J is TRBJ2-4; the D is unclear. CDR3 size: 17 residues. Germline V gene lookup returns CDR1 SEHNR and CDR2 FQNEAQ (reference sequence). The V gene lost 6 bases and the J gene lost 4 bases, with 22 bases spanning the gap. As DNA, the CDR3 is TGTGCCAGCAGTCCTTATTCCGGCCCTCCCATAAAAAACATTCAGTACTTC. Its protein is CASSPYSGPPIKNIQYF.

The chain couples TRBV5-8 to TRBJ2-3; 8 nucleotides match TRBD1. Trimming cost V 2 bases and J 4 bases; bases outside gene matches: 6. The V gene's germline CDR1 is SGHTS and CDR2 YDEGEE. The CDR3 is 15 residues long. The CDR3 bases are TGTGCCAGCAGCTTCGACAGGGGACGGGCAGATACGCAGTATTTT. It codes for CASSFDRGRADTQYF. Looking up the rest from reference TRBV5-8 and TRBJ2-3 gives the full variable domain: EAGVTQSPTHLIKTRGQQATLRCSPISGHTSVYWYQQALGLGLQFLLWYDEGEERNRGNFPPRFSGRQFPNYSSELNVNALELEDSALYLCASSFDRGRADTQYFGPGTRLTVL.

The gene calls are TRBV6-2 or TRBV6-3 and TRBJ2-7, with 11 bases identical to TRBD2. The CDR3 covers 17 residues. J lost 5 bases, V lost 2 bases, and 11 bases had no gene match. CDR1 and CDR2 from the germline V gene are MNHEY and SVGEGT. CDR3 loop: CASSYILAGAIGDEQYF. CDR3 nucleotide sequence: TGTGCCAGCAGTTACATACTAGCGGGAGCCATTGGAGACGAGCAGTACTTC.

The chain joins TRBV7-9 to TRBJ1-2; D is unresolved. V lost 3 bases and J lost 5, with 10 bases in between. The CDR3 has 13 residues. The germline V gene has CDR1 SEHNR and CDR2 FQNEAQ (reference sequence). The CDR3 region is CASSFTSEYGYTF. The CDR3 DNA is TGTGCCAGCAGCTTCACCTCGGAATATGGCTACACCTTC.

CDR3 amino acids: CASSEAGRWGETQYF. The CDR3 DNA reads TGTGCCAGCAGTGAAGCGGGACGTTGGGGGGAGACCCAGTACTTC. The rearrangement joins TRBV6-1 to TRBJ2-5; D possibly uses TRBD1 or TRBD2 (5 bases each). The CDR3 loop spans 15 amino acids. Germline loops: CDR1 MNHNS, CDR2 SASEGT. The V gene lost 0 bases and the J gene lost 5 bases, with 13 bases spanning the gap.

This chain uses TRBV28 with TRBJ2-7; 12 positions agree with TRBD2. There are 18 residues in the CDR3. V trimming: 4 bases; J trimming: 4 bases; junction bases outside the gene matches: 14. Germline V lookup: CDR1 MDHEN, CDR2 SYDVKM. The CDR3, as DNA: TGTGCCAGCAGTTCCCAAGGTGGGCTAGCGGGGGGGGTGTACGAGCAGTACTTC. Protein sequence: CASSSQGGLAGGVYEQYF. The full variable domain, rest sourced from reference TRBV28 and TRBJ2-7, is DVKVTQSSRYLVKRTGEKVFLECVQDMDHENMFWYRQDPGLGLRLIYFSYDVKMKEKGDIPEGYSVSREKKERFSLILESASTNQTSMYLCASSSQGGLAGGVYEQYFGPGTRLTVT.

Worth noting for this clone: Within the sample, other DNA sequences also encode this same CDR3. This chain links TRBV5-1 with TRBJ2-3; 10 bases agree with TRBD2. The CDR3 has 16 amino acids. Trimming took 0 bases from V and 2 from J; bases not matched to a gene: 3. Per the germline V gene, CDR1 is SGHRS and CDR2 is YFSETQ. The chain's CDR3 is CASSLGLAGDTDTQYF. The DNA for the CDR3 is TGCGCCAGCAGCTTGGGCCTAGCGGGGGACACAGATACGCAGTATTTT.

The chain joins TRBV11-2 to TRBJ2-3; D is undetermined. V dropped 3 bases and J dropped 4 bases, with 11 bases sitting between them. CDR1 SGHAT and CDR2 FQNNGV come from the germline V gene. This CDR3 has 14 amino acids. The CDR3 protein is CASSFRRSADTQYF. CDR3 DNA sequence: TGTGCCAGCAGCTTCCGCAGGTCCGCAGATACGCAGTATTTT.

DNA of the CDR3: TGTGCCACCACTTCGAACGGCTTCTCCTACGAGCAGTACTTC. It encodes CATTSNGFSYEQYF. The gene calls are TRBV21-1 and TRBJ2-7. TRBV21-1 is a listed pseudogene. The CDR3 runs 14 residues.

The chain couples TRBV28 to TRBJ1-5, with unresolved D. The CDR3 is made up of 11 amino acids. With 7 bases removed from V and 4 bases from J, the gap between germline ends came to 5 bases. The germline V gene encodes CDR1 MDHEN and CDR2 SYDVKM. CDR3 DNA: TGTGCCAGCATGGGAAATCAGCCCCAGCATTTT. Residues: CASMGNQPQHF. Based on the CDR3 plus reference TRBV28 and TRBJ1-5, the full variable domain is DVKVTQSSRYLVKRTGEKVFLECVQDMDHENMFWYRQDPGLGLRLIYFSYDVKMKEKGDIPEGYSVSREKKERFSLILESASTNQTSMYLCASMGNQPQHFGDGTRLSIL.

This chain links TRBV7-2 with TRBJ1-5; D uncertain. V was clipped by 5 bases and J by 7 bases, with 12 bases between them. The CDR3 has 13 amino acids. Germline lookup yields CDR1 SGHTA and CDR2 FQGNSA. CDR3 sequence reads: CASSRAGGQPQHF. The CDR3 coding sequence is TGTGCCAGCAGCCGGGCAGGAGGCCAGCCCCAGCATTTT.